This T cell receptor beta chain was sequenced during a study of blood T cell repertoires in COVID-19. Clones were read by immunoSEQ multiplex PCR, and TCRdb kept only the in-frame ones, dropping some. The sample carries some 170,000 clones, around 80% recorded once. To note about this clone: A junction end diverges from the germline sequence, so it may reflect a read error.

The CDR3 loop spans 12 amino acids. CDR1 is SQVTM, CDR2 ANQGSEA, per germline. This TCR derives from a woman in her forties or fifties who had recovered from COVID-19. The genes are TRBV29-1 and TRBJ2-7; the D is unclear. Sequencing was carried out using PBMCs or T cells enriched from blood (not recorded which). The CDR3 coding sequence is TGCAGCGTCGAAGGTAGTACCTACGAGCAGTACTTC. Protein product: CSVEGSTYEQYF.